Below are 23 T cell receptor beta chains sequenced from a single sample in a study of blood T cell repertoires in COVID-19. The repertoire was sequenced with immunoSEQ multiplex PCR; TCRdb's copy has only in-frame clones and lacks some. The table records 300,000 or so clones, roughly 90% of them present only once. The sequencing sample was made of PBMCs or T cells enriched from blood (not recorded which). The origin of the receptors is a woman aged 50 to 60 who had been exposed to COVID-19.

The chain joins TRBV30 to TRBJ2-7; 8 bases agree with TRBD1. Germline V gene sequence: CDR1 GTSNPN, CDR2 SVGIG (reference sequence). V was pared by 3 bases and J by 7 bases, with 8 bases of the junction left unmatched. The CDR3 sequence is 13 residues long. In DNA, the CDR3 is TGTGCCTGGAGAGACCAGGGGGCCGATGAGCAGTACTTC. Translation gives CAWRDQGADEQYF.

As concerns this clone: Other DNA variants within this sample encode the same CDR3. The V call is TRBV5-1, the J call TRBJ2-3; 11 bases map to TRBD2. The CDR3 runs 16 residues. Trimming at V came to 4 bases and at J to 1 base, leaving 5 bases not matched to a gene. Germline assignment: CDR1 SGHRS and CDR2 YFSETQ. The CDR3 DNA reads as TGCGCCAGCAGCCTGGAACTAGCGGGGGGCACAGATACGCAGTATTTT. Residues: CASSLELAGGTDTQYF. The entire variable domain, with the rest obtained from reference TRBV5-1 and TRBJ2-3, is as follows: KAGVTQTPRYLIKTRGQQVTLSCSPISGHRSVSWYQQTPGQGLQFLFEYFSETQRNKGNFPGRFSGRQFSNSRSEMNVSTLELGDSALYLCASSLELAGGTDTQYFGPGTRLTVL.

This clone was detected once. In the same sample, other DNA sequences code for this CDR3. V usage is TRBV5-1 and J usage is TRBJ1-2; 9 bases are shared with TRBD1. Germline V gene sequence: CDR1 SGHRS, CDR2 YFSETQ. Unmatched junction bases numbered 7, after V lost 4 bases and J lost 6 bases. There are 14 residues in the CDR3. CDR3 nucleotides: TGCGCCAGCAGCCTGGAAGGGACAGGGCATGGCTACACCTTC. Protein sequence: CASSLEGTGHGYTF.

The chain combines TRBV2 with TRBJ2-5, with 13 bases matching TRBD2. Germline V gives CDR1 SNHLY, CDR2 FYNNEI. With 9 bases clipped from V and 14 bases from J, the junction kept 12 bases outside the gene matches. The length of the CDR3 is 13 residues. Here the CDR3 DNA reads TGTGCCAGTCGCCAGGGACTAGCGGGGCAGCAATACTTC. Protein: CASRQGLAGQQYF.

The CDR3 loop reads CASSFSGGYTDTQYF. The CDR3 DNA reads TGTGCCAGCAGCTTTAGCGGGGGGTACACAGATACGCAGTATTTT. The chain joins TRBV7-2 to TRBJ2-3, with 10 bases that match TRBD2. V lost 3 bases to trimming and J lost 2 bases; unmatched junction nucleotides: 2. The CDR3 is made up of 15 amino acids. Germline CDR1 reads SGHTA; CDR2 reads FQGNSA.

J is TRBJ1-6 and V is TRBV30, with a weak D call TRBD1 (6 bases). Germline V CDR1 and CDR2: GTSNPN, SVGIG (reference sequence). CDR3 length: 12 amino acids. Trimming left V 3 bases short and J 9 bases short, with 9 bases between. CDR3 loop: CAWRDSGSPLHF. CDR3 coding DNA: TGTGCCTGGAGGGACAGTGGTTCACCCCTCCACTTT.

This clone appeared a single time. The chain is built from TRBV10-3 and TRBJ1-1; D gene unclear. CDR3 length: 13 amino acids. Trimming pared 5 bases from V and 0 bases from J, leaving 7 bases between. Germline CDR1 is ENHRY and CDR2 is SYGVKD. The CDR3 nucleotides are TGTGCCATCAGTTTTACAATGAACACTGAAGCTTTCTTT. It translates to CAISFTMNTEAFF.

CDR3 coding DNA: TGTGCCAGCAGCGTAGGGGCTAGCGGGGGGAGAGAGACCCAGTACTTC. Translation gives CASSVGASGGRETQYF. The J gene is TRBJ2-5, the V gene TRBV9; TRBD2 agrees at 11 bases. Germline loops: CDR1 SGDLS, CDR2 YYNGEE. The trim removed 0 bases at V and 4 bases at J, leaving 5 bases unmatched. This CDR3 contains 16 residues. The variable domain in full, with the rest retrieved from reference TRBV9 and TRBJ2-5, is DSGVTQTPKHLITATGQRVTLRCSPRSGDLSVYWYQQSLDQGLQFLIQYYNGEERAKGNILERFSAQQFPDLHSELNLSSLELGDSALYFCASSVGASGGRETQYFGPGTRLLVL.

J is TRBJ1-3 and V is TRBV7-6; D not certain. V lost 2 bases, J lost 0 bases, and 14 bases lay in between. Germline CDR1 is SGHVS and CDR2 is FNYEAQ. CDR3 length equals 17 residues. The DNA for the CDR3 is TGTGCCAGCAGCTTATTCGGAGGACGCTACTCTGGAAACACCATATATTTT. As protein: CASSLFGGRYSGNTIYF.

V usage is TRBV7-6 and J usage is TRBJ1-5; D gene unclear. Germline V gene data show CDR1 as SGHVS and CDR2 as FNYEAQ. Trimming took 1 base from V and 6 from J, leaving 7 bases between them. CDR3 length: 13 amino acids. Written as DNA, the CDR3 is TGTGCCAGCAGCTTAGAGGGAGGTCAGCCCCAGCATTTT. Protein sequence: CASSLEGGQPQHF. The full variable domain, with the rest looked up from reference TRBV7-6 and TRBJ1-5, is GAGVSQSPRYKVTKRGQDVALRCDPISGHVSLYWYRQALGQGPEFLTYFNYEAQQDKSGLPNDRFSAERPEGSISTLTIQRTEQRDSAMYRCASSLEGGQPQHFGDGTRLSIL.

In this sample, this clone turned up once. The chain recombines TRBV6-1 with TRBJ1-3; weak D call: TRBD1 (6 bases). The V and J ends lost 3 bases and 12 bases respectively, with 12 bases between them. The CDR3 totals 12 residues. Germline-derived CDR1 and CDR2 are MNHNS and SASEGT. The CDR3 coding sequence is TGTGCCAGCAGTGAGAAAGGACAGCACATATATTTT. Amino acid sequence: CASSEKGQHIYF.

The chain uses TRBV4-1 and TRBJ1-2, with D perhaps matching TRBD1 (5 bases). Germline values: CDR1 MGHRA, CDR2 YSYEKL. The CDR3 runs 15 residues. V was pared by 1 base and J by 0 bases, with 9 bases between. The CDR3 spells CASSQGQITNYGYTF. CDR3 in DNA: TGCGCCAGCAGCCAAGGACAGATCACTAACTATGGCTACACCTTC.

The rearrangement uses TRBV12-3 or TRBV12-4 and TRBJ2-7; a weak D match, TRBD2 (6 bases). Trimming stripped 3 bases from V and 2 bases from J, with 8 bases between. This CDR3 comprises 13 residues. The CDR3 spells CASSFAGTYEQYF. The DNA of the CDR3 is TGTGCCAGCAGTTTTGCGGGAACCTACGAGCAGTACTTC.

The chain recombines TRBV7-8 with TRBJ1-6, with D unclear. CDR3 length equals 16 residues. The V and J ends lost 5 bases and 6 bases respectively, with 17 bases between them. Per the germline V gene, CDR1 is SGHVS and CDR2 is FQNEAQ. The CDR3 spells CASSLTVGGINSPLHF. DNA of the CDR3: TGTGCCAGCAGCCTTACGGTCGGAGGAATTAATTCACCCCTCCACTTT.

The chain couples TRBV6-5 to TRBJ1-1; D is possibly TRBD1 (6 bases). The CDR3 consists of 14 residues. Between the trimmed V and J ends, which lost 6 bases and 2 bases, there was a span of 13 bases. Germline-derived CDR1 and CDR2 are MNHEY and SVGAGI. CDR3 nucleotide sequence: TGTGCCAGCAGAGACAGGACGATCAACACTGAAGCTTTCTTT. This encodes CASRDRTINTEAFF.

The J gene is TRBJ1-4, the V gene TRBV7-2; 10 positions match TRBD1. This CDR3 contains 15 residues. The V and J ends lost 3 bases and 7 bases, in that order; junction bases with no gene match: 5. CDR1 is SGHTA and CDR2 is FQGNSA in the germline V gene. The CDR3 DNA is TGTGCCAGCAGCTTCGGACAGGGGGTAACTGAAAAACTGTTTTTT. It specifies CASSFGQGVTEKLFF.

The rearrangement joins TRBV3-1 (or the pseudogene TRBV3-2) to TRBJ1-6; D is undetermined. Trimming left V 1 base short and J 10 bases short, with 11 bases between. Germline V gene lookup returns CDR1 LGHDT and CDR2 YNNKEL (reference sequence). The CDR3 has 14 residues. CDR3 sequence: CASSQGLSGSPLHF. DNA for the CDR3: TGTGCCAGCAGCCAAGGGCTTTCGGGGTCACCCCTCCACTTT.

This chain links TRBV7-6 with TRBJ1-2; 8 bases map to TRBD1. Germline trimming cut 6 bases from V and 11 bases from J; bases unmatched to any gene: 17. Germline-derived CDR1 and CDR2 are SGHVS and FNYEAQ. The CDR3 has 15 amino acids. The CDR3 bases are TGTGCCAGCAGTCCCCTCGACCCCGGGACAGGCGTTTACACCTTC. Encoded protein: CASSPLDPGTGVYTF.

The chain's CDR3 is CASSLGPRGGGETQYF. CDR3 in DNA: TGTGCCAGCAGCTTAGGGCCTCGGGGGGGCGGAGAGACCCAGTACTTC. The V call is TRBV7-2, the J call TRBJ2-5, with 8 bases aligning to TRBD2. With V trimmed by 1 base and J by 4 bases, 8 bases remained unmatched. Germline CDR1 is SGHTA and CDR2 is FQGNSA. The CDR3 covers 16 residues.

The rearrangement joins TRBV19 to TRBJ1-2; D remains unclear. Germline-derived CDR1 and CDR2 are LNHDA and SQIVND (reference sequence). The CDR3 spans 18 residues. The V and J ends lost 3 bases and 0 bases respectively, with 20 bases between them. This CDR3 is CASSIGGMEELANYGYTF. The CDR3 DNA is TGTGCCAGTAGTATCGGTGGGATGGAGGAATTGGCTAACTATGGCTACACCTTC. The full variable domain, in which reference TRBV19 and TRBJ1-2 provide the parts outside the CDR3, is DGGITQSPKYLFRKEGQNVTLSCEQNLNHDAMYWYRQDPGQGLRLIYYSQIVNDFQKGDIAEGYSVSREKKESFPLTVTSAQKNPTAFYLCASSIGGMEELANYGYTFGSGTRLTVV.

The chain carries TRBV2 and TRBJ1-1; tentative D call: TRBD1 (5 bases). V dropped 5 bases and J dropped 3 bases, with 16 bases sitting between them. Germline V lookup: CDR1 SNHLY, CDR2 FYNNEI. CDR3 length: 15 residues. This CDR3 reads CASSYSPGGDTEAFF. As DNA, the CDR3 is TGTGCCAGCAGTTACTCACCGGGGGGGGACACTGAAGCTTTCTTT.

The chain has TRBV3-1 (or the pseudogene TRBV3-2) and TRBJ1-3; a possible D gene is TRBD1 (5 bases). The CDR3 has 14 residues. V lost 4 bases, J lost 3 bases, and 10 bases lay in between. The V gene's germline CDR1 is LGHDT and CDR2 YNNKEL (reference sequence). The CDR3 nucleotides read TGTGCCAGCAGCCCCCAGGGAAGTGGAAACACCATATATTTT. The encoded protein is CASSPQGSGNTIYF.

The table lists this clone with a few counts. The chain employs TRBV28 and TRBJ1-2, with a weak D call TRBD1 (5 bases). CDR1 is MDHEN, CDR2 SYDVKM, per germline. Trimming pared 7 bases from V and 4 bases from J, leaving 10 bases between. The CDR3 has 12 amino acids. The CDR3 reads CASNWGSYGYTF. CDR3 sequence (DNA): TGTGCCAGCAACTGGGGCAGCTATGGCTACACCTTC.